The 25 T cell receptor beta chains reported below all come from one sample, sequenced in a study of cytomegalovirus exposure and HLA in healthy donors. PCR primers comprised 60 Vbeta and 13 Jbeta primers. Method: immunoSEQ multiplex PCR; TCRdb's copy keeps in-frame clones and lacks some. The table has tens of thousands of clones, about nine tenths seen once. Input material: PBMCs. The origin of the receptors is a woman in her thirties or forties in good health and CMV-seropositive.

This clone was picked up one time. CDR3 residues: CASSLSGVNTGELFF. CDR3 in DNA: TGTGCCAGCAGCCTTTCGGGGGTGAACACCGGGGAGCTGTTTTTT. V usage is TRBV9 and J usage is TRBJ2-2; D possibly corresponds to TRBD2 (6 bases). This CDR3 region has 15 residues. V was trimmed by 4 bases and J by 1 base, leaving 11 bases between them. Germline V gives CDR1 SGDLS, CDR2 YYNGEE.

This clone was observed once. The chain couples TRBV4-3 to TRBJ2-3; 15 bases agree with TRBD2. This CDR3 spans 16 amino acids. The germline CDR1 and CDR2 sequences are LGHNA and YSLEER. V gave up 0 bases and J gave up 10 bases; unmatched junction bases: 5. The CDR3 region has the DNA TGCGCCAGCAGCCAAGATAGGGGGACTAGCGGGGGGCCGCAGTATTTT. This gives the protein CASSQDRGTSGGPQYF.

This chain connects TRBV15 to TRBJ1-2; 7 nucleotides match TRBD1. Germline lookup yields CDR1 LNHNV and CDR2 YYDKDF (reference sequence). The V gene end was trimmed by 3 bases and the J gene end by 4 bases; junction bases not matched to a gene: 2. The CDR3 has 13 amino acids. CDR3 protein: CATSRDRTYGYTF. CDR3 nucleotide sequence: TGTGCCACCAGCAGGGACAGGACCTATGGCTACACCTTC.

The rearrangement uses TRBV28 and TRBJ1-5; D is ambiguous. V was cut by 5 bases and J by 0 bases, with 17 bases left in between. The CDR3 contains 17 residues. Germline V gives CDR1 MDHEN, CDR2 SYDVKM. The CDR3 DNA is TGTGCCAGCAGTACTAGCCGACGGACTAATAGCAATCAGCCCCAGCATTTT. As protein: CASSTSRRTNSNQPQHF.

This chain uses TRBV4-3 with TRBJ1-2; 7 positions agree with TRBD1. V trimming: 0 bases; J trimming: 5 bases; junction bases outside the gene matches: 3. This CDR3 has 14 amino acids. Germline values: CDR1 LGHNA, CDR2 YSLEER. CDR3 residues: CASSQDSRGYGYTF. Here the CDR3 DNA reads TGCGCCAGCAGCCAAGATTCCAGGGGGTATGGCTACACCTTC.

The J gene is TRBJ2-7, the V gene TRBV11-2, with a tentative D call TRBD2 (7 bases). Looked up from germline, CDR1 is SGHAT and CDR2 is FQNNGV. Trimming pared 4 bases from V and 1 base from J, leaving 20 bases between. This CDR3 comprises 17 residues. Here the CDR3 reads CASSSPGSGGHSYEQYF. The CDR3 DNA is TGTGCCAGCAGCTCGCCCGGTTCCGGGGGGCATTCCTACGAGCAGTACTTC.

The DNA of the CDR3 is TGTGCCAGCAGTGGGGCAGGGGTGGGGTACGAGCAGTACTTC. It yields the protein CASSGAGVGYEQYF. The V and J genes are TRBV27 and TRBJ2-7; tentative D call: TRBD1 (6 bases). The V and J ends lost 5 bases and 4 bases respectively, with 15 bases between them. Per the germline V gene, CDR1 is MNHEY and CDR2 is SMNVEV (reference sequence). CDR3 length: 14 residues.

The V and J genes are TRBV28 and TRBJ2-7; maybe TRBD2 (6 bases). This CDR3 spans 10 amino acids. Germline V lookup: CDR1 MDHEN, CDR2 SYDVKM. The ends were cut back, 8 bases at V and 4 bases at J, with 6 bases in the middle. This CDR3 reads CASGRYEQYF. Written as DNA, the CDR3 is TGTGCCAGCGGGAGGTACGAGCAGTACTTC.

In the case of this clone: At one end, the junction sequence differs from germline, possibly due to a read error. The CDR3: CASSCSGIF. Written as DNA, the CDR3 is TGTGCCAGCAGCTGTTCCGGTATCTTT. The chain couples TRBV5-8 to TRBJ1-1; D is ambiguous. The CDR3 covers 9 residues. From germline, CDR1 is SGHTS and CDR2 YDEGEE.

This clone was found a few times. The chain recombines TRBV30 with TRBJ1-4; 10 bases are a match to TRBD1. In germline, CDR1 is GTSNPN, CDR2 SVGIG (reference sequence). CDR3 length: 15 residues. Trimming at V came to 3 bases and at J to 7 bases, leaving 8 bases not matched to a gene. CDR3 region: CAWSERQGAVEKLFF. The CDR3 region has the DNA TGTGCCTGGAGCGAGAGACAGGGGGCAGTTGAAAAACTGTTTTTT.

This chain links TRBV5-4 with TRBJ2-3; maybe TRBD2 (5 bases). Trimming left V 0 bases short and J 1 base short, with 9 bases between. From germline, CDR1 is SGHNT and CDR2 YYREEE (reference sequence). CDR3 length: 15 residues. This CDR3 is CASSLDGLGTDTQYF. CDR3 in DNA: TGTGCCAGCAGCTTGGACGGACTCGGCACAGATACGCAGTATTTT.

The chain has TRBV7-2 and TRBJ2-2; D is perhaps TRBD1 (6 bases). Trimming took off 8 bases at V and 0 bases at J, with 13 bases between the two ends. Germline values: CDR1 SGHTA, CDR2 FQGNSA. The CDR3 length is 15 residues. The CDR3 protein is CASGSGVTNTGELFF. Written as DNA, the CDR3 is TGTGCCAGCGGTTCAGGGGTCACGAACACCGGGGAGCTGTTTTTT.

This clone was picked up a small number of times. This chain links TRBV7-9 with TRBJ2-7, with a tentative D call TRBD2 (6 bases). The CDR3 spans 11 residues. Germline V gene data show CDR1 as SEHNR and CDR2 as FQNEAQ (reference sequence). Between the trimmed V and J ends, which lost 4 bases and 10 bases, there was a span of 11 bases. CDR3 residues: CASSSDGRQYF. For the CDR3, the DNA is TGTGCCAGCAGCTCGGACGGGAGACAGTACTTC.

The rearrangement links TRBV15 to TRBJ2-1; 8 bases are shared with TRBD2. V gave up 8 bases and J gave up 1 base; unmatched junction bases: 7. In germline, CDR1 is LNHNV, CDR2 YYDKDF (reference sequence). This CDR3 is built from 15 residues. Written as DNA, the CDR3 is TGTGCCACCCGGGAGGGGATACTATCCTACAATGAGCAGTTCTTC. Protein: CATREGILSYNEQFF.

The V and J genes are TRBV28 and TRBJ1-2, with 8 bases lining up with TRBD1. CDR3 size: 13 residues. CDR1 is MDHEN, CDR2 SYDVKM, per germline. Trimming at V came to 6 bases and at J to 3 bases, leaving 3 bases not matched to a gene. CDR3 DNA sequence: TGTGCCAGCAGCCCAGGGGGCGACTATGGCTACACCTTC. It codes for CASSPGGDYGYTF.

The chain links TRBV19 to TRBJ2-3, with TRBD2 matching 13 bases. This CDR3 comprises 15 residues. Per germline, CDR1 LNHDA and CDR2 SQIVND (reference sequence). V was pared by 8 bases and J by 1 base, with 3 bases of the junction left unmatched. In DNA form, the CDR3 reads TGTGCCAGTTCCGGGACTAGCGGGGGCACAGATACGCAGTATTTT. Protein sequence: CASSGTSGGTDTQYF. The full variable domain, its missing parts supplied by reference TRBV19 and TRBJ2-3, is DGGITQSPKYLFRKEGQNVTLSCEQNLNHDAMYWYRQDPGQGLRLIYYSQIVNDFQKGDIAEGYSVSREKKESFPLTVTSAQKNPTAFYLCASSGTSGGTDTQYFGPGTRLTVL.

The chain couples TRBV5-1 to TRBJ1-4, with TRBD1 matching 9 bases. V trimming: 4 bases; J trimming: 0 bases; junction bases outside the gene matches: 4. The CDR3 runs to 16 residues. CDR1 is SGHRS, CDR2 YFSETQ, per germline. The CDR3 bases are TGCGCCAGCAGCCGACAGGGGGGAACAACTAATGAAAAACTGTTTTTT. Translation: CASSRQGGTTNEKLFF.

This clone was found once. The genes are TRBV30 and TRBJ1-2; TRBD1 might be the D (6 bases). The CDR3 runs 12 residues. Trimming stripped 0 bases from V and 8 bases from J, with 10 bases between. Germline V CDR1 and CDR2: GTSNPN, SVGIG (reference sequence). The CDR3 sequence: CAWSVNRDGYTF. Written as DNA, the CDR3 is TGTGCCTGGAGTGTAAACAGGGACGGCTACACCTTC.

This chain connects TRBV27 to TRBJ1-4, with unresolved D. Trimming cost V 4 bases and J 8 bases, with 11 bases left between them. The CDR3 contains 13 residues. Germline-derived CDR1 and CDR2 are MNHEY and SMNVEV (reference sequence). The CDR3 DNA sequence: TGTGCCAGCAGTTGGAATCGGGGAGAAAAACTGTTTTTT. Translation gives CASSWNRGEKLFF.

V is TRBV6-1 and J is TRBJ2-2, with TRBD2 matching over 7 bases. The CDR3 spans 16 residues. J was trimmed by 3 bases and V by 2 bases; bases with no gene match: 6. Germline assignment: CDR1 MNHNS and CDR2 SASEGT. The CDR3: CASSEYLGGYTGELFF. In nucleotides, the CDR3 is TGTGCCAGCAGTGAATACCTCGGGGGGTACACCGGGGAGCTGTTTTTT.

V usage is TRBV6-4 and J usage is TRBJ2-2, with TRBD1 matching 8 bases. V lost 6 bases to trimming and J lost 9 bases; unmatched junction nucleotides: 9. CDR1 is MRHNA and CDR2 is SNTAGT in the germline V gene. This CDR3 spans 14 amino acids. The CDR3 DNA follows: TGTGCCAGCAGGCCCGGGACAGGCGGGCGGGAGCTGTTTTTT. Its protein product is CASRPGTGGRELFF.

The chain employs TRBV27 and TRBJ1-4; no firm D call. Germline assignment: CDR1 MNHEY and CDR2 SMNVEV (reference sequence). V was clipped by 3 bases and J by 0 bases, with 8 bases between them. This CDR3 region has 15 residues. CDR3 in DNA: TGTGCCAGCAGTTTGTACAGTGCAACTAATGAAAAACTGTTTTTT. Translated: CASSLYSATNEKLFF.

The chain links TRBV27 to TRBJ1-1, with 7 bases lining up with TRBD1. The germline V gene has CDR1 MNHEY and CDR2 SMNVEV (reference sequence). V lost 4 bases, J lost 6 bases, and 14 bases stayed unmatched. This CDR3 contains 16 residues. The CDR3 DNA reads TGTGCCAGCAGTTACAGGGGTCATCCGACACTAGCTGAAGCTTTCTTT. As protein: CASSYRGHPTLAEAFF.

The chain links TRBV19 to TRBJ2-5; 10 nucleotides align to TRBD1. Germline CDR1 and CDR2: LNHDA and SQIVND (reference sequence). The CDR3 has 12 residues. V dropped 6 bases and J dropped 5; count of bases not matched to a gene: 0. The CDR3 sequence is CASRDRGETQYF. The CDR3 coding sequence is TGTGCCAGTAGGGACAGGGGGGAGACCCAGTACTTC.

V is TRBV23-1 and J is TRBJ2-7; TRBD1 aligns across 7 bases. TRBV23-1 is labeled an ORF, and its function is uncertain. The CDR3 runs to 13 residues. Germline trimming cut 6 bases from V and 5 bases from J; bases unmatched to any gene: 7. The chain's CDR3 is CASSRTGANEQYF. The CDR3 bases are TGCGCCAGCAGCCGGACAGGCGCGAACGAGCAGTACTTC.